The present T cell receptor (beta chain) was sequenced within a study of CD8+ T cells in alopecia areata. RNA extraction and reverse transcription yielded cDNA as sequencing template. Repertoires were generated with immunoSEQ multiplex PCR, while TCRdb's copy carries only in-frame clones and drops some. Altogether 130,000 to 150,000 clones are present, about 90% being singletons, with the ten largest covering less than 15%. Germline lookup yields CDR1 SQVTM and CDR2 ANQGSEA. CDR3 length equals 14 residues. Germline trimming cut 3 bases from V and 5 bases from J; bases unmatched to any gene: 5. The specimen was CD8+ T cells sorted from blood, collected at week 0. The source is a human donor with alopecia areata. The chain recombines TRBV29-1 with TRBJ2-4; 9 bases are a match to TRBD1. In nucleotides, the CDR3 is TGCAGCGTTGAGGGACAGGGAGTAGAAAACATTCAGTACTTC. Its protein product is CSVEGQGVENIQYF.